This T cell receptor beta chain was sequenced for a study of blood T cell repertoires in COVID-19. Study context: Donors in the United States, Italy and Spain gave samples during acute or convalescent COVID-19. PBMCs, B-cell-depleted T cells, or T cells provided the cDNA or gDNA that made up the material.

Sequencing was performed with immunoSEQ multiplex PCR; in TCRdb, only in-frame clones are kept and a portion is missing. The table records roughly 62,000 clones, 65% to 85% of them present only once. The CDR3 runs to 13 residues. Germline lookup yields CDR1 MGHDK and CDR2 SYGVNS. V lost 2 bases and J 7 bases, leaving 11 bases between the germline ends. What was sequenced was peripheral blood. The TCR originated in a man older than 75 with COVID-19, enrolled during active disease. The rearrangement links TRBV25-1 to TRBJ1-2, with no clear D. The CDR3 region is CASSEMGQLGYTF. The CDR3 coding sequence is TGTGCCAGCAGTGAAATGGGCCAGCTTGGCTACACCTTC.